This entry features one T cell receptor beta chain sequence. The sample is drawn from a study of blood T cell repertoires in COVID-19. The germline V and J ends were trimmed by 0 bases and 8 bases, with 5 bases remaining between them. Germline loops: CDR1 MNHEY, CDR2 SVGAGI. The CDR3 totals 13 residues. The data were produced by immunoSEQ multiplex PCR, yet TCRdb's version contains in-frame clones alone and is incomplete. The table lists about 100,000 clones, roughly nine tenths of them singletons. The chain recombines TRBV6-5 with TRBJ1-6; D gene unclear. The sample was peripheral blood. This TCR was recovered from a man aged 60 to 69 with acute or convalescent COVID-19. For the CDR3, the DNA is TGTGCCAGCAGTTACTCGAGCGATTCACCCCTCCACTTT. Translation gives CASSYSSDSPLHF.